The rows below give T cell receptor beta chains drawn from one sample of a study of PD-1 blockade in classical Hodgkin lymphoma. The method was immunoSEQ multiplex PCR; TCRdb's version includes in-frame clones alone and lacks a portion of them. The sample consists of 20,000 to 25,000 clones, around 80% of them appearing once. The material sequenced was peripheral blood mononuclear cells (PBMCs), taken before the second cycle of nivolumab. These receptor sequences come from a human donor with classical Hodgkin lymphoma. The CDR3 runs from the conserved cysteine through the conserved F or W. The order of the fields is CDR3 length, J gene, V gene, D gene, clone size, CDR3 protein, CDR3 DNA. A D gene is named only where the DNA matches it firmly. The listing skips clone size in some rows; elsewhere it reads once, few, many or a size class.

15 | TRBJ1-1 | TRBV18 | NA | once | CASSRSADMNTEAFF | TGTGCCAGCTCAAGGTCGGCAGACATGAACACTGAAGCTTTCTTT
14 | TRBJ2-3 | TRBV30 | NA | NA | CAWSVAGLRDTQYF | TGTGCCTGGAGTGTCGCAGGTTTGCGAGATACGCAGTATTTT
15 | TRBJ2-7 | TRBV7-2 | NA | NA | CASSFPGQNSYEQYF | TGTGCCAGCAGCTTTCCGGGACAAAACTCCTACGAGCAGTACTTC
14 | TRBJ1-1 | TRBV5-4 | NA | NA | CASSLRQGNTEAFF | TGTGCCAGCAGCTTGCGCCAGGGTAACACTGAAGCTTTCTTT
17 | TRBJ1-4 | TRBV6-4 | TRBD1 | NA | CATTGGVVAKWNEKLFF | TGTGCCACCACAGGGGGGGTAGTAGCGAAGTGGAATGAAAAACTGTTTTTT
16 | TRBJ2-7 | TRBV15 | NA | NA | CATSRDPDYSSYEQYF | TGTGCCACCAGCAGAGATCCAGACTATAGCTCCTACGAGCAGTACTTC
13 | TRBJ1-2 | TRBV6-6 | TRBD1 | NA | CASSTGEVRGYTF | TGTGCCAGCAGTACAGGGGAGGTGAGAGGCTACACCTTC
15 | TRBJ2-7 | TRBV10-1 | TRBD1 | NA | CASSPFGQGWDEQYF | TGCGCCAGCAGCCCTTTCGGACAGGGTTGGGACGAGCAGTACTTC
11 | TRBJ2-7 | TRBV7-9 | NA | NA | CASNVGNEQYF | TGTGCCAGCAACGTAGGGAACGAGCAGTACTTC
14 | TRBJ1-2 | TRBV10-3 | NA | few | CAISESGDRTGYTF | TGTGCCATCAGTGAGTCGGGAGACCGGACGGGCTACACCTTC
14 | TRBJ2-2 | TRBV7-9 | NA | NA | CASSLLHSTGELFF | TGTGCCAGCAGCTTACTTCATTCCACCGGGGAGCTGTTTTTT
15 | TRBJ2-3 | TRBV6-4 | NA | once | CASRVQGSPTDTQYF | TGTGCCAGCAGAGTACAGGGCTCGCCCACAGATACGCAGTATTTT
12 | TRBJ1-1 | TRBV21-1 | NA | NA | CASSKETVEAFF | TGTGCCAGCAGCAAAGAGACAGTGGAAGCTTTCTTT
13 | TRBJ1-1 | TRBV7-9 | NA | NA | CASSLFENTEAFF | TGTGCCAGCAGCTTATTCGAGAACACTGAAGCTTTCTTT
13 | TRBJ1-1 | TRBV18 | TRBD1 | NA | CASRQGMNTEAFF | TGTGCCAGCCGACAGGGAATGAACACTGAAGCTTTCTTT